There are a few counts of the clone carrying this T cell receptor (beta chain). The CDR3 totals 13 residues. Germline V gene data show CDR1 as SNHLY and CDR2 as FYNNEI. J lost 7 bases, V lost 3 bases, and 4 bases had no gene match. These data come from a study of cytomegalovirus exposure and HLA in healthy donors. The study ran its PCR with 60 Vbeta and 13 Jbeta primers. Data came from immunoSEQ multiplex PCR; TCRdb stores just in-frame clones and leaves some out. The sample lists 200,000 to 250,000 clones, 76% occurring once. This sequence joins TRBV2 and TRBJ1-2; 8 nucleotides match TRBD1. The clonotype was recovered from a man aged 18 to 29 in good health and CMV-seronegative. Specimen: PBMCs. CDR3: CASSDAGGGGYTF. The DNA of the CDR3 is TGTGCCAGCAGTGATGCAGGGGGCGGTGGCTACACCTTC.